Following are 22 T cell receptor beta chains from one sample sequenced in a study of blood T cell repertoires in COVID-19. Using immunoSEQ multiplex PCR, the repertoire was profiled, and TCRdb retains in-frame clones only, with some absent. The data hold 100,000 or so clones, with roughly 85% observed a single time. Sequenced: peripheral blood. All receptors come from a woman in her 70s with active or convalescent COVID-19.

CDR3 DNA: TGTGCCAGCTCTCCCGGGACAGGGTTGCAGTATTTT. Its translation is CASSPGTGLQYF. The rearrangement uses TRBV18 and TRBJ2-3; 9 bases agree with TRBD1. The CDR3 consists of 12 residues. Germline CDR1 KGHSH, CDR2 LQKENI. After removal of 6 bases from V and 11 bases from J, the junction contained 6 bases not matched to a gene. Filled out from reference TRBV18 and TRBJ2-3, the complete variable domain reads NAGVMQNPRHLVRRRGQEARLRCSPMKGHSHVYWYRQLPEEGLKFMVYLQKENIIDESGMPKERFSAEFPKEGPSILRIQQVVRGDSAAYFCASSPGTGLQYFGPGTRLTVL.

The gene calls are TRBV27 and TRBJ2-6; 12 nucleotides align to TRBD2. From germline, CDR1 is MNHEY and CDR2 SMNVEV (reference sequence). This CDR3 is 19 amino acids long. V shed 0 bases, J shed 0 bases, and the junction held 3 bases outside the gene matches. The CDR3: CASSLSGLAGSSGANVLTF. In DNA, the CDR3 is TGTGCCAGCAGTTTATCAGGACTAGCGGGAAGCTCTGGGGCCAACGTCCTGACTTTC.

The rearrangement uses TRBV15 and TRBJ2-5, with D perhaps matching TRBD2 (6 bases). CDR1 is LNHNV, CDR2 YYDKDF, per germline (reference sequence). The V gene lost 0 bases and the J gene lost 2 bases, with 10 bases spanning the gap. The CDR3 runs 15 residues. CDR3 DNA: TGTGCCACCAGCAGAGATAAAGGAGGGCAAGAGACCCAGTACTTC. Its protein product is CATSRDKGGQETQYF.

As for this clone: Additional DNA sequences in this sample encode the identical CDR3. The chain employs TRBV28 and TRBJ1-3, with TRBD1 as a possible D gene (5 bases). Germline V gives CDR1 MDHEN, CDR2 SYDVKM. The CDR3 is made up of 14 amino acids. The V end lost 1 base, the J end lost 2 bases, and 6 bases lay between the germline ends. The CDR3 loop reads CASSLSGAGNTIYF. In DNA form, the CDR3 reads TGTGCCAGCAGTTTATCGGGGGCTGGAAACACCATATATTTT.

The V and J genes are TRBV27 and TRBJ2-2; 7 nucleotides align to TRBD1. V was clipped by 5 bases and J by 7 bases; unmatched bases: 7. Germline values: CDR1 MNHEY, CDR2 SMNVEV (reference sequence). The CDR3 contains 14 residues. In nucleotides, the CDR3 is TGTGCCAGCAGTCCGACAGGGTATAACGGGGAGCTGTTTTTT. The encoded protein is CASSPTGYNGELFF.

The chain combines TRBV7-2 with TRBJ1-4; D perhaps matches TRBD1 (6 bases). Germline V gene lookup returns CDR1 SGHTA and CDR2 FQGNSA. CDR3 length equals 13 residues. Trimming left V 1 base short and J 11 bases short, with 11 bases between. The CDR3 DNA is TGTGCCAGCAGCTTAGGTCGACAGGCGAAACTGTTTTTT. Translating it yields CASSLGRQAKLFF. The whole variable domain, filled in from reference TRBV7-2 and TRBJ1-4, reads GAGVSQSPSNKVTEKGKDVELRCDPISGHTALYWYRQSLGQGLEFLIYFQGNSAPDKSGLPSDRFSAERTGGSVSTLTIQRTQQEDSAVYLCASSLGRQAKLFFGSGTQLSVL.

The V and J genes are TRBV19 and TRBJ2-3; 10 bases are shared with TRBD2. V lost 5 bases to trimming and J lost 8 bases; unmatched junction nucleotides: 13. The CDR3 is 16 amino acids. CDR1 and CDR2 from the germline V gene are LNHDA and SQIVND (reference sequence). CDR3 bases: TGTGCCAGTAGTTCCCAGGAAGCTAGCGGGAGTTTTACGCAGTATTTT. It is translated as CASSSQEASGSFTQYF.

This rearrangement joins TRBV12-3 or TRBV12-4 to TRBJ2-5; D is uncertain. V was cut by 2 bases and J by 2 bases, with 6 bases left in between. The CDR3 length is 13 residues. The DNA for the CDR3 is TGTGCCAGCAGTTTACTCCAGCAAGAGACCCAGTACTTC. This translates into CASSLLQQETQYF.

The gene calls are TRBV11-3 and TRBJ2-6; D is ambiguous. Looked up from germline, CDR1 is SGHNT and CDR2 is YENEEA. The V and J ends lost 4 bases and 0 bases respectively, with 7 bases between them. The CDR3 length is 15 residues. CDR3 nucleotide sequence: TGTGCCAGCAGCTACATCATCTCTGGGGCCAACGTCCTGACTTTC. The encoded protein is CASSYIISGANVLTF.

V gene TRBV2 combines with J gene TRBJ1-1; TRBD1 might be the D (5 bases). The V gene lost 4 bases and the J gene lost 4 bases, with 13 bases spanning the gap. The germline V gene has CDR1 SNHLY and CDR2 FYNNEI. The CDR3 spans 14 residues. CDR3: CASSALRGATEAFF. CDR3 DNA sequence: TGTGCCAGCAGTGCCCTAAGGGGTGCCACTGAAGCTTTCTTT.

Only one count was recorded for this clone. The rearrangement uses TRBV6-5 and TRBJ2-7, with 11 bases aligning to TRBD1. Germline CDR1 reads MNHEY; CDR2 reads SVGAGI. V trimming: 2 bases; J trimming: 4 bases; junction bases outside the gene matches: 4. The CDR3 contains 15 residues. CDR3 in amino acids: CASSYRDRGGYEQYF. The CDR3, as DNA: TGTGCCAGCAGTTACCGGGACAGGGGGGGGTACGAGCAGTACTTC.

This chain connects TRBV4-2 to TRBJ2-7; TRBD1 aligns across 9 bases. Germline V gene sequence: CDR1 LGHNA, CDR2 YNFKEQ. This CDR3 is 16 amino acids long. The trim removed 0 bases at V and 3 bases at J, leaving 6 bases unmatched. CDR3 amino acids: CASSQDLQDRGYEQYF. CDR3 DNA: TGTGCCAGCAGCCAAGATTTACAGGACAGGGGCTACGAGCAGTACTTC.

The chain combines TRBV11-3 with TRBJ2-3; 16 nucleotides align to TRBD2. V was pared by 1 base and J by 4 bases, with 2 bases of the junction left unmatched. The CDR3 extends over 17 amino acids. Germline values: CDR1 SGHNT, CDR2 YENEEA. The CDR3, as DNA: TGTGCCAGCAGCTTAGGAGGGACTAGCGGGAGGGCAGATACGCAGTATTTT. Amino acids: CASSLGGTSGRADTQYF.

J is TRBJ1-2 and V is TRBV6-2 or TRBV6-3, with TRBD1 as a possible D gene (6 bases). Germline lookup yields CDR1 MNHEY and CDR2 SVGEGT. Trimming removed 6 bases from V and 8 bases from J, with 16 bases in between. CDR3 length equals 13 residues. The CDR3 loop is CASSQEGVGGYTF. CDR3 in DNA: TGTGCCAGCAGCCAAGAGGGGGTCGGCGGCTACACCTTC.

This chain joins TRBV2 and TRBJ2-1, with TRBD1 matching over 7 bases. V lost 7 bases and J lost 8; bases outside the gene matches: 17. The CDR3 spans 16 residues. CDR1 and CDR2 (germline): SNHLY, FYNNEI. CDR3 amino acids: CASISRGGRDDHEQFF. The CDR3 DNA reads as TGTGCCAGCATCTCCCGAGGGGGCCGGGATGACCATGAGCAGTTCTTC. The variable domain in full, with the rest retrieved from reference TRBV2 and TRBJ2-1, is EPEVTQTPSHQVTQMGQEVILRCVPISNHLYFYWYRQILGQKVEFLVSFYNNEISEKSEIFDDQFSVERPDGSNFTLKIRSTKLEDSAMYFCASISRGGRDDHEQFFGPGTRLTVL.

This chain joins TRBV25-1 and TRBJ1-2; D not certain. V lost 3 bases and J 4 bases, leaving 18 bases between the germline ends. Germline V gives CDR1 MGHDK, CDR2 SYGVNS. There are 16 residues in the CDR3. The CDR3 reads CASSDPSRGSAYGYTF. CDR3 bases: TGTGCCAGCAGTGACCCAAGTCGCGGGAGCGCCTATGGCTACACCTTC.

This clone occurred once. The chain is built from TRBV5-8 and TRBJ1-5; no clear D gene. The V end was cut by 0 bases, the J end by 0 bases, with 7 bases between. The CDR3 covers 15 residues. Germline V CDR1 and CDR2: SGHTS, YDEGEE. The CDR3 reads CASSLATHSNQPQHF. The CDR3 DNA is TGTGCCAGCAGCTTGGCGACTCATAGCAATCAGCCCCAGCATTTT. Supplemented by reference TRBV5-8 and TRBJ1-5, the full variable domain reads EAGVTQSPTHLIKTRGQQATLRCSPISGHTSVYWYQQALGLGLQFLLWYDEGEERNRGNFPPRFSGRQFPNYSSELNVNALELEDSALYLCASSLATHSNQPQHFGDGTRLSIL.

The chain joins TRBV28 to TRBJ2-7, with TRBD1 as a possible D gene (5 bases). The CDR3 runs to 13 residues. The V end was cut by 3 bases, the J end by 5 bases, with 11 bases between. Germline V gene data show CDR1 as MDHEN and CDR2 as SYDVKM. CDR3 in amino acids: CASSFGHPDEQYF. In nucleotides, the CDR3 is TGTGCCAGCAGTTTCGGACATCCCGACGAGCAGTACTTC.

V gene TRBV14 combines with J gene TRBJ2-4; 7 nucleotides align to TRBD2. Trimming removed 4 bases from V and 11 bases from J; junction bases left unmatched: 8. Germline loops: CDR1 SGHDN, CDR2 FVKESK. CDR3 length: 13 residues. CDR3 in DNA: TGTGCCAGCAGCCGTAATAGCCGGGGGGTTCAGTACTTC. This gives the protein CASSRNSRGVQYF.

The chain combines TRBV28 with TRBJ1-6; 7 positions match TRBD1. Germline assignment: CDR1 MDHEN and CDR2 SYDVKM. Trimming removed 5 bases from V and 7 bases from J; junction bases left unmatched: 5. This CDR3 region has 14 residues. The CDR3 protein is CASSRDRVNSPLHF. CDR3 nucleotides: TGTGCCAGCAGTCGAGACAGGGTCAATTCACCCCTCCACTTT.

V is TRBV19 and J is TRBJ1-1, with D possibly TRBD1 on 6 matching bases. V gave up 7 bases and J gave up 5 bases, with 11 bases separating them. Germline assignment: CDR1 LNHDA and CDR2 SQIVND (reference sequence). There are 12 residues in the CDR3. The CDR3: CASNHRDTEAFF. In DNA, the CDR3 is TGTGCCAGTAACCACAGGGATACTGAAGCTTTCTTT.

V usage is TRBV5-1 and J usage is TRBJ2-5; TRBD2 is a possible D gene (6 bases). Germline V gene data show CDR1 as SGHRS and CDR2 as YFSETQ. The V end was cut by 1 base, the J end by 5 bases, with 15 bases between. The CDR3 runs 15 residues. The CDR3 DNA sequence: TGCGCCAGCAGCTTGTCACGGACTATTCGGGAGACCCAGTACTTC. Residues: CASSLSRTIRETQYF.